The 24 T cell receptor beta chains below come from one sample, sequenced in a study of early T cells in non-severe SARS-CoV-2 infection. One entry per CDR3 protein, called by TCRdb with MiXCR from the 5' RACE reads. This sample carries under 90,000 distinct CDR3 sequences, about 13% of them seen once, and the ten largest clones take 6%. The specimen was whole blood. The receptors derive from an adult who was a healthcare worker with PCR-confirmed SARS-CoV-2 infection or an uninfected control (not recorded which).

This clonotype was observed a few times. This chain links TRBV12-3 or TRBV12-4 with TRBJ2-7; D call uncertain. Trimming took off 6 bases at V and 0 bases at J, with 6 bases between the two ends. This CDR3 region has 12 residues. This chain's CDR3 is CASRQRSYEQYF. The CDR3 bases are TGTGCCAGCAGGCAGCGCTCCTACGAGCAGTACTTC.

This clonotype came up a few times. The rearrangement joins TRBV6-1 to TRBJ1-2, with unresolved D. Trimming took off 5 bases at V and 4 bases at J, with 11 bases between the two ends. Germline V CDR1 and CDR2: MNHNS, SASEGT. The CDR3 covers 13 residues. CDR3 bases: TGTGCCAGCAGTTCTGCTGGAAGCTATGGCTACACCTTC. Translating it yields CASSSAGSYGYTF.

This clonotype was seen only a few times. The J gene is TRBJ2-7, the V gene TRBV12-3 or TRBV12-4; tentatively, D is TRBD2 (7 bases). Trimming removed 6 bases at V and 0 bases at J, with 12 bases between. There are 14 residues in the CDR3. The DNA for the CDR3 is TGTGCCAGCAGAGGGGGGGCTAACTCCTACGAGCAGTACTTC. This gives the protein CASRGGANSYEQYF.

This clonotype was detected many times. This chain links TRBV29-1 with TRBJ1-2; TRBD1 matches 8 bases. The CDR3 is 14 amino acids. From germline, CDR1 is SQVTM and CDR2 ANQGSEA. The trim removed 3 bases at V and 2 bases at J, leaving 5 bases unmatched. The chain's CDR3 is CSVEGRGLNYGYTF. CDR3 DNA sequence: TGCAGCGTTGAGGGCAGGGGGCTGAACTATGGCTACACCTTC.

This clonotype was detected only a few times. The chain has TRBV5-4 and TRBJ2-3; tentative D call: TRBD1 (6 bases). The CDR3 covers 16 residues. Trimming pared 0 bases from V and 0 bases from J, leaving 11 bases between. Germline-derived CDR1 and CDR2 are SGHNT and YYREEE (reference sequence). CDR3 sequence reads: CASSLGTALSTDTQYF. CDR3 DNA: TGTGCCAGCAGCTTGGGGACAGCACTTAGCACAGATACGCAGTATTTT.

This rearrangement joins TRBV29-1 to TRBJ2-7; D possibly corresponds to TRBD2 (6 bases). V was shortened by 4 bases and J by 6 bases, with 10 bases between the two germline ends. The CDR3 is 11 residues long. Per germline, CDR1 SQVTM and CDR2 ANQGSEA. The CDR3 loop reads CSVVGGGEQYF. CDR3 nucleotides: TGCAGCGTTGTGGGGGGAGGCGAGCAGTACTTC.

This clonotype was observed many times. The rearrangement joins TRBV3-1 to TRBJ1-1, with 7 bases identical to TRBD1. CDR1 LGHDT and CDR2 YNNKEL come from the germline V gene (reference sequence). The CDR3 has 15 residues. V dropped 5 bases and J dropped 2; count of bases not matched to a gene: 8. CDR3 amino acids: CASSYQDRPNTEAFF. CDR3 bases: TGTGCCAGCAGCTACCAGGACAGGCCTAACACTGAAGCTTTCTTT.

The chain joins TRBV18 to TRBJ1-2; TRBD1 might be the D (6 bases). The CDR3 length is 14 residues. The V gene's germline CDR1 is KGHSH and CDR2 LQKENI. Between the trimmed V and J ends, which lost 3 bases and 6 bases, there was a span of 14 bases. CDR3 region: CASSPSGGLDGYTF. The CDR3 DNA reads TGTGCCAGCTCACCTTCCGGGGGGCTAGATGGCTACACCTTC.

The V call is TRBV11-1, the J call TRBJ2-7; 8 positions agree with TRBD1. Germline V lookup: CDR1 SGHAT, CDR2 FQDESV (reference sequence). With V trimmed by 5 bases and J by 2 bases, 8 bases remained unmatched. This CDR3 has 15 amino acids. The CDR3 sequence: CASSQGQAAPYEQYF. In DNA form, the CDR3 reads TGTGCCAGCAGCCAGGGACAGGCCGCCCCCTACGAGCAGTACTTC.

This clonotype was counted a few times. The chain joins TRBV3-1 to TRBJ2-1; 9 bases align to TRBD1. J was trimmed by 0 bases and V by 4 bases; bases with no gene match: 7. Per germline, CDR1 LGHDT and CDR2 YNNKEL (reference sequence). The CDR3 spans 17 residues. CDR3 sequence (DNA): TGTGCCAGCAGCCCGGACAGGGGACTGAGCTCCTACAATGAGCAGTTCTTC. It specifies CASSPDRGLSSYNEQFF.

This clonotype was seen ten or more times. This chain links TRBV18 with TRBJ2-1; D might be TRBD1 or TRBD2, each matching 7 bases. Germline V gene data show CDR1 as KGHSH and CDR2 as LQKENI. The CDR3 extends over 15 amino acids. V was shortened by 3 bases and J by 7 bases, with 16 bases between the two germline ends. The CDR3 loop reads CASSPQGGEVNEQFF. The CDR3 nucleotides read TGTGCCAGCTCACCCCAGGGGGGGGAAGTGAATGAGCAGTTCTTC.

The CDR3 region is CASSSTTTGTRNTGELFF. In DNA, the CDR3 is TGTGCCAGCAGCTCCACAACGACCGGGACCCGGAACACCGGGGAGCTGTTTTTT. V and J are TRBV9 and TRBJ2-2, with D perhaps matching TRBD1 or TRBD2 (5 bases each). V lost 4 bases to trimming and J lost 1 base, with 20 bases between them. Germline V CDR1 and CDR2: SGDLS, YYNGEE. This CDR3 comprises 18 residues. Full variable domain (remainder filled in from reference TRBV9 and TRBJ2-2): DSGVTQTPKHLITATGQRVTLRCSPRSGDLSVYWYQQSLDQGLQFLIQYYNGEERAKGNILERFSAQQFPDLHSELNLSSLELGDSALYFCASSSTTTGTRNTGELFFGEGSRLTVL.

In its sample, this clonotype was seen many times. CDR3 residues: CASSQAGGGHGDTQYF. In nucleotides, the CDR3 is TGTGCCAGCAGCCAAGCTGGAGGGGGGCATGGAGATACGCAGTATTTT. The genes are TRBV3-1 and TRBJ2-3, with D perhaps matching TRBD1 or TRBD2 (6 bases each). CDR1 and CDR2 from the germline V gene are LGHDT and YNNKEL (reference sequence). V lost 1 base, J lost 5 bases, and 16 bases lay in between. CDR3 length equals 16 residues.

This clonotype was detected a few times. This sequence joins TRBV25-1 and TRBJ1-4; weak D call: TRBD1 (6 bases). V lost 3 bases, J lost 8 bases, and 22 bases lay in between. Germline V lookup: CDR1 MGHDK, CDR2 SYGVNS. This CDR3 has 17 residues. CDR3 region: CASSDLTSRVQGEKLFF. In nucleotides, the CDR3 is TGTGCCAGCAGTGACCTTACCTCCAGGGTTCAGGGGGAAAAACTGTTTTTT.

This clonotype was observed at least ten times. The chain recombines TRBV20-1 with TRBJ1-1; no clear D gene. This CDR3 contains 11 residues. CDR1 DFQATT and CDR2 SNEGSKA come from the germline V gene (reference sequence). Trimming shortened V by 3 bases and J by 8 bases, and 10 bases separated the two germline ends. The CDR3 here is CSASRHPEAFF. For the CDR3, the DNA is TGCAGTGCTAGCCGGCACCCCGAAGCTTTCTTT.

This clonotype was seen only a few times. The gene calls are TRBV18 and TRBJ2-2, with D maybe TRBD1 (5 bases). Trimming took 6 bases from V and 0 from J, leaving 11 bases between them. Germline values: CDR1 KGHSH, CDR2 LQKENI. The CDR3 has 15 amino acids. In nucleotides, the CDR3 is TGTGCCAGCTCGCGACAGCCCGCGAACACCGGGGAGCTGTTTTTT. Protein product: CASSRQPANTGELFF.

CDR3: CASGLAGEYPPEQYF. CDR3 nucleotides: TGTGCCAGCGGGCTAGCGGGAGAGTATCCCCCCGAGCAGTACTTC. The chain uses TRBV28 and TRBJ2-7; TRBD2 matches 10 bases. The CDR3 runs 15 residues. The junction had 13 bases not matched to a gene; V was cut back by 8 bases and J by 6 bases. Germline lookup yields CDR1 MDHEN and CDR2 SYDVKM.

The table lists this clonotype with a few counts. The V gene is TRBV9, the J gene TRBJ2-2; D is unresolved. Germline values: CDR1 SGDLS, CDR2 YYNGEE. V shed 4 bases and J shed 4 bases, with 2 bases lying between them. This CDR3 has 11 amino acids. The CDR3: CASSTTGELFF. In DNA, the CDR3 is TGTGCCAGCAGCACCACCGGGGAGCTGTTTTTT.

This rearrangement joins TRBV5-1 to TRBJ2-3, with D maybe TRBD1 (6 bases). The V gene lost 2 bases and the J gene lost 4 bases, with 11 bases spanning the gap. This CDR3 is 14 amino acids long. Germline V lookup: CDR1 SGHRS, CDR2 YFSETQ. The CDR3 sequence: CASSLGRGADTQYF. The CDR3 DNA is TGCGCCAGCAGCTTAGGCAGGGGCGCAGATACGCAGTATTTT.

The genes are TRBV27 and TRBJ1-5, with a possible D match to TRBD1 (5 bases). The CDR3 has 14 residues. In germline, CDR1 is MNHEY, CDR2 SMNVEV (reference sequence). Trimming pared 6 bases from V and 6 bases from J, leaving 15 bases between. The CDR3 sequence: CASSSGGVGQPQHF. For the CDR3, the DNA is TGTGCCAGCAGCTCCGGGGGAGTAGGTCAGCCCCAGCATTTT.

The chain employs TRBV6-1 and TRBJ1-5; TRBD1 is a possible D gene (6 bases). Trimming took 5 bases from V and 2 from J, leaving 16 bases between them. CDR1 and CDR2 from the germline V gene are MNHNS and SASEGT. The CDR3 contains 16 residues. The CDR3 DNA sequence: TGTGCCAGCAGTCCTCGACAGGAACTACGCAATCAGCCCCAGCATTTT. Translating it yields CASSPRQELRNQPQHF.

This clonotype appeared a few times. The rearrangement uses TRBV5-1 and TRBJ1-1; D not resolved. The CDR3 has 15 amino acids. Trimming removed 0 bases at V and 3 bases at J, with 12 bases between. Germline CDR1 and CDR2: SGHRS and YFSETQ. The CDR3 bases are TGCGCCAGCAGCTTGGCCGGCGAGCCTTACACTGAAGCTTTCTTT. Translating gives CASSLAGEPYTEAFF.

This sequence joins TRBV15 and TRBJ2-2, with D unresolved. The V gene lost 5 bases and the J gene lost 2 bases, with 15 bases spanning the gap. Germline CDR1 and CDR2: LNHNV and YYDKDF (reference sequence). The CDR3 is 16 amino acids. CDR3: CATSPPQDRNTGELFF. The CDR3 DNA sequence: TGTGCCACCAGCCCACCCCAAGACCGTAACACCGGGGAGCTGTTTTTT.

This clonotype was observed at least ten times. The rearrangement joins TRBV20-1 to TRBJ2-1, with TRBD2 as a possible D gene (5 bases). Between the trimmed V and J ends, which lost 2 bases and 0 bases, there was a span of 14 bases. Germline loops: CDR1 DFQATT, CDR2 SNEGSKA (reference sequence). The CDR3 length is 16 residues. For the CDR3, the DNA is TGCAGTGCTAGAAGCGCGGGCTTGAGCTCCTACAATGAGCAGTTCTTC. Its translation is CSARSAGLSSYNEQFF.